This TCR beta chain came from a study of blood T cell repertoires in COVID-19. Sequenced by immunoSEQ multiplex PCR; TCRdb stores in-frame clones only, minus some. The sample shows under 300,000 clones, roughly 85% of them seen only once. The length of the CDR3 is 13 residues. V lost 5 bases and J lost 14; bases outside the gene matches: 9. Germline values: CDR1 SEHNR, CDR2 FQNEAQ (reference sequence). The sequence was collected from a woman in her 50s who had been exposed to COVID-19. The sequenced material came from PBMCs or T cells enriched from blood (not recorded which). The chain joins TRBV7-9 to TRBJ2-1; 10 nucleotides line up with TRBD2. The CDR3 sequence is CASSLGLAEPKFF. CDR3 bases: TGTGCCAGCAGCCTCGGACTAGCGGAGCCGAAGTTCTTC.